This T cell receptor (beta chain) was sequenced for a study of CD4 T cells in relation to SARS-CoV-2 and coronaviruses. Naive and memory CD4+ T cell DNA was deep-sequenced without culture. TCRdb's table, derived via immunoSEQ multiplex PCR, lists solely in-frame clones and lacks some. The sample shows some 11,000 clones, 87% of them seen only once. Trimming took off 0 bases at V and 7 bases at J, with 9 bases between the two ends. The germline gives CDR1 KGHDR, CDR2 SFDVKD. This CDR3 comprises 14 residues. This receptor was obtained from an adult with COVID-19. The sample taken for sequencing was naive CD4+ T cells from PBMCs. The subset is: naive CD4+ T cells isolated by negative enrichment. V and J are TRBV24-1 and TRBJ2-1; perhaps TRBD2 as D (5 bases). The CDR3 coding sequence is TGTGCCACCAGTGATTTGCTAGCCCCAAATGAGCAGTTCTTC. Amino acids: CATSDLLAPNEQFF.